The 19 T cell receptor beta chains below were found in one sample sequenced in a study of response to subunit inactivated influenza vaccine. TCRdb itself ran the RT-PCR reads through MiXCR, one entry per CDR3 protein. This table has fewer than 600,000 distinct CDR3 sequences, approximately 6.9% appearing once. Sequenced here: PBMCs from blood, sampled about 23 months after vaccination. These receptors came from a man between 50 and 70 years old who received an inactivated influenza vaccine.

This chain joins TRBV20-1 and TRBJ2-5, with 12 bases fitting TRBD1. Germline V gene lookup returns CDR1 DFQATT and CDR2 SNEGSKA (reference sequence). This CDR3 spans 16 amino acids. With 0 bases clipped from V and 7 bases from J, the junction kept 9 bases outside the gene matches. This chain's CDR3 is CSARDWGQGASWTQYF. Written as DNA, the CDR3 is TGCAGTGCTAGAGATTGGGGACAGGGGGCAAGTTGGACCCAGTACTTC.

The chain combines TRBV7-2 with TRBJ2-1; tentatively, D is TRBD1 (5 bases). V was trimmed by 6 bases and J by 4 bases, leaving 13 bases between them. CDR3 size: 14 residues. Germline assignment: CDR1 SGHTA and CDR2 FQGNSA. The CDR3 loop reads CASSRGNDYNEQFF. CDR3 nucleotides: TGTGCCAGCAGTAGGGGCAATGATTACAATGAGCAGTTCTTC.

This clonotype appeared many times. This chain connects TRBV2 to TRBJ2-1; no reliable D call. The CDR3 loop spans 14 amino acids. V shed 6 bases and J shed 3 bases, with 12 bases lying between them. In germline, CDR1 is SNHLY, CDR2 FYNNEI. CDR3: CASRGSGVYNEQFF. CDR3 coding DNA: TGTGCCAGCAGGGGTAGTGGGGTCTACAATGAGCAGTTCTTC.

The rearrangement uses TRBV20-1 and TRBJ2-1; 9 bases align to TRBD2. V shed 1 base, J shed 9 bases, and the junction held 10 bases outside the gene matches. Germline V gene sequence: CDR1 DFQATT, CDR2 SNEGSKA (reference sequence). This CDR3 contains 15 residues. CDR3 DNA sequence: TGCAGTGCTAGAGGACTAGCGGCCTCCCCACTTGAGCAGTTCTTC. Translated, it gives CSARGLAASPLEQFF.

This rearrangement joins TRBV27 to TRBJ2-2; D may match TRBD1 or TRBD2 (5 bases each). Trimming shortened V by 5 bases and J by 5 bases, and 12 bases separated the two germline ends. The CDR3 extends over 14 amino acids. Germline values: CDR1 MNHEY, CDR2 SMNVEV (reference sequence). This CDR3 is CASSEGFRTGELFF. The CDR3 DNA reads as TGTGCCAGCAGTGAGGGGTTTCGGACCGGGGAGCTGTTTTTT.

This clonotype has a count of ten or more. The rearrangement uses TRBV14 and TRBJ1-3; D is possibly TRBD1 (5 bases). In germline, CDR1 is SGHDN, CDR2 FVKESK. The CDR3 extends over 16 amino acids. Trimming removed 4 bases from V and 1 base from J, with 14 bases in between. The CDR3 DNA reads TGTGCCAGCAGCCGAGTCGCGGGGGATTCTGGAAACACCATATATTTT. Amino acids: CASSRVAGDSGNTIYF.

This clonotype turned up a few times. The chain recombines TRBV6-4 with TRBJ2-1; D ambiguous. V gave up 0 bases and J gave up 11 bases, with 11 bases separating them. CDR1 and CDR2 (germline): MRHNA, SNTAGT. The CDR3 length is 13 residues. The CDR3 DNA sequence: TGTGCCAGCAGTGACTCGAGTGACACACAGCAGTTCTTC. This sequence encodes CASSDSSDTQQFF.

The V gene is TRBV28, the J gene TRBJ2-1, with D perhaps given as TRBD1 or TRBD2 (5 bases each). Germline V gene sequence: CDR1 MDHEN, CDR2 SYDVKM. This CDR3 is 15 amino acids long. Deletions cut 3 bases from V and 10 bases from J, with 19 bases between. The CDR3 here is CASSFMGPAIREQFF. CDR3 bases: TGTGCCAGCAGTTTCATGGGACCAGCGATTAGGGAGCAGTTCTTC. Supplemented by reference TRBV28 and TRBJ2-1, the full variable domain reads DVKVTQSSRYLVKRTGEKVFLECVQDMDHENMFWYRQDPGLGLRLIYFSYDVKMKEKGDIPEGYSVSREKKERFSLILESASTNQTSMYLCASSFMGPAIREQFFGPGTRLTVL.

This clonotype was detected many times. The gene calls are TRBV20-1 and TRBJ1-1; D is unresolved. The germline gives CDR1 DFQATT, CDR2 SNEGSKA (reference sequence). Trimming pared 0 bases from V and 0 bases from J, leaving 8 bases between. This CDR3 region has 14 residues. As DNA, the CDR3 is TGCAGTGCTAGAGATGGGCAGATGAACACTGAAGCTTTCTTT. It translates to CSARDGQMNTEAFF.

Only a few counts were recorded for this clonotype. The chain couples TRBV10-3 to TRBJ2-5; a possible D gene is TRBD1 (6 bases). CDR1 is ENHRY and CDR2 is SYGVKD in the germline V gene. Trimming took 6 bases from V and 5 from J, leaving 10 bases between them. This CDR3 comprises 12 residues. The CDR3 loop is CAIRGQGETQYF. The CDR3 nucleotides are TGTGCCATCAGGGGACAAGGCGAGACCCAGTACTTC.

This clonotype has only a few counts. The CDR3 nucleotides read TGCGCCAGCGCGTTTATAACAGGGGATGGCTACACCTTC. The encoded protein is CASAFITGDGYTF. V is TRBV5-1 and J is TRBJ1-2; 7 nucleotides align to TRBD1. CDR3 length: 13 residues. V was pared by 7 bases and J by 6 bases, with 9 bases of the junction left unmatched. Germline values: CDR1 SGHRS, CDR2 YFSETQ. Looking up the rest from reference TRBV5-1 and TRBJ1-2 gives the full variable domain: KAGVTQTPRYLIKTRGQQVTLSCSPISGHRSVSWYQQTPGQGLQFLFEYFSETQRNKGNFPGRFSGRQFSNSRSEMNVSTLELGDSALYLCASAFITGDGYTFGSGTRLTVV.

This sequence joins TRBV20-1 and TRBJ2-5; D not certain. CDR3 length: 13 amino acids. Per germline, CDR1 DFQATT and CDR2 SNEGSKA (reference sequence). Between the trimmed V and J ends, which lost 3 bases and 2 bases, there was a span of 10 bases. The CDR3 bases are TGCAGTGCTAGCCCCAGCGCGCAAGAGACCCAGTACTTC. This translates into CSASPSAQETQYF.

This chain uses TRBV6-2 or TRBV6-3 with TRBJ1-2, with D unclear. Germline CDR1 is MNHEY and CDR2 is SVGEGT. CDR3 length: 12 amino acids. With 2 bases removed from V and 5 bases from J, the gap between germline ends came to 6 bases. The CDR3 coding sequence is TGTGCCAGCAGTTACGGCATTTATGGCTACACCTTC. It is translated as CASSYGIYGYTF.

Written as DNA, the CDR3 is TGTGCCAGCAGTGTCGGATGGAGGAGCTCCTACAATGAGCAGTTCTTC. Translating gives CASSVGWRSSYNEQFF. The V and J genes are TRBV6-1 and TRBJ2-1; TRBD2 is a possible D gene (5 bases). Trimming removed 4 bases from V and 0 bases from J, with 13 bases in between. Germline CDR1 MNHNS, CDR2 SASEGT. This CDR3 spans 16 amino acids.

This clonotype was observed many times. V is TRBV12-3 or TRBV12-4 and J is TRBJ1-6; weak D call: TRBD1 (5 bases). V gave up 3 bases and J gave up 8 bases, with 14 bases separating them. CDR3 length equals 15 residues. In nucleotides, the CDR3 is TGTGCCAGCAGTTTCTCCGGGACGCAACATTCACCCCTCCACTTT. Protein sequence: CASSFSGTQHSPLHF.

The rearrangement links TRBV2 to TRBJ2-3, with D possibly matching TRBD1 (5 bases). This CDR3 is built from 18 residues. Trimming pared 2 bases from V and 0 bases from J, leaving 18 bases between. Germline values: CDR1 SNHLY, CDR2 FYNNEI. CDR3 DNA: TGTGCCAGCAGTGAATTAATCCGGGCAGGGAAAAGCACAGATACGCAGTATTTT. It encodes CASSELIRAGKSTDTQYF.

In its sample, this clonotype was seen a few times. The chain links TRBV5-1 to TRBJ2-7; D call uncertain. Germline V CDR1 and CDR2: SGHRS, YFSETQ. With 4 bases removed from V and 0 bases from J, the gap between germline ends came to 8 bases. This CDR3 is 13 amino acids long. The CDR3 loop reads CASSARSSYEQYF. CDR3 bases: TGCGCCAGCAGCGCCCGTTCCTCCTACGAGCAGTACTTC.

This clonotype was counted many times. The gene calls are TRBV28 and TRBJ2-7; D is tentatively TRBD1 or TRBD2 (6 bases each). Germline assignment: CDR1 MDHEN and CDR2 SYDVKM. V gave up 3 bases and J gave up 12 bases, with 12 bases separating them. The CDR3 length is 11 residues. For the CDR3, the DNA is TGTGCCAGCAGTTTGGAACAGGGACTGTACTTC. Translation gives CASSLEQGLYF.

This clonotype was seen repeatedly, ten times or more. The chain joins TRBV2 to TRBJ1-6; 7 bases fit TRBD1. The CDR3 covers 14 residues. V was pared by 4 bases and J by 7 bases, with 4 bases of the junction left unmatched. CDR1 SNHLY and CDR2 FYNNEI come from the germline V gene. CDR3 in DNA: TGTGCCAGCAGTGTGCAGGGGGGAAATTCACCCCTCCACTTT. Encoded protein: CASSVQGGNSPLHF.